These 24 T cell receptor beta chains originate from one sample sequenced in a study of regulatory T cells in long-lasting Graves disease. Time point described: newly diagnosed GD, antithyroid drugs for less than 3 months. After RNA was extracted from PBMCs, the TCR library was made from it. Library construction for TCR beta used iRepertoire HTBI primers and Arm-PCR of CDR3 regions. TCRdb independently ran MiXCR on the multiplex PCR reads; one entry per CDR3 protein. The data show about 540,000 distinct CDR3 sequences, roughly 13% seen once. The same sample was also used in a study of T cells in Graves' hyperthyroidism and ophthalmopathy.

Sequenced here: peripheral blood mononuclear cells (PBMCs), sampled at new diagnosis, from a patient treated with antithyroid drugs. These receptors all come from a man aged 25-40 years with Graves disease.

This clonotype was seen at least ten times. The chain's CDR3 is CASSLMAEGQYTEAFF. In DNA form, the CDR3 reads TGTGCCAGCAGCTTAATGGCAGAGGGGCAGTACACTGAAGCTTTCTTT. This chain joins TRBV5-5 and TRBJ1-1; the D gene is possibly TRBD1 (5 bases). The germline V gene encodes CDR1 SGHKS and CDR2 YYEKEE (reference sequence). Between the trimmed V and J ends, which lost 2 bases and 3 bases, there was a span of 17 bases. The CDR3 sequence is 16 residues long.

This clonotype was detected many times. The CDR3 spells CASSPTTGAYDQPQHF. CDR3 coding DNA: TGCGCCAGCAGCCCAACCACGGGGGCATACGATCAGCCCCAGCATTTT. The rearrangement links TRBV5-1 to TRBJ1-5, with a tentative D call TRBD1 (6 bases). CDR3 length equals 16 residues. Germline V gives CDR1 SGHRS, CDR2 YFSETQ. Trimming left V 4 bases short and J 5 bases short, with 19 bases between.

This clonotype has ten or more counts. The V call is TRBV20-1, the J call TRBJ2-7; D gene uncertain. Trimming removed 3 bases from V and 2 bases from J, with 11 bases in between. The CDR3 covers 13 residues. The germline V gene encodes CDR1 DFQATT and CDR2 SNEGSKA (reference sequence). This CDR3 reads CSASPGKTYEQYF. CDR3 in DNA: TGCAGTGCTAGTCCGGGCAAGACCTACGAGCAGTACTTC.

Of note for this clonotype: A read error is likely here: a far larger clone is one base away. This chain connects TRBV5-5 to TRBJ2-4, with D hard to call. The DNA end is more similar to TRBJ2-1, so the J call may be wrong. The germline gives CDR1 SGHKS, CDR2 YYEKEE (reference sequence). CDR3 size: 11 residues. The CDR3 sequence is CASSINYEQFF. In nucleotides, the CDR3 is TGTGCCAGCAGCATCAACTACGAGCAGTTCTTC.

This chain uses TRBV20-1 with TRBJ2-5; D remains ambiguous. V gave up 5 bases and J gave up 3 bases, with 10 bases separating them. Germline CDR1 is DFQATT and CDR2 is SNEGSKA (reference sequence). This CDR3 region has 12 residues. CDR3: CSAPRVEETQYF. Written as DNA, the CDR3 is TGCAGTGCTCCAAGGGTTGAAGAGACCCAGTACTTC.

In this sample, this clonotype turned up many times. The rearrangement joins TRBV11-2 to TRBJ2-3, with a tentative D call TRBD2 (6 bases). The CDR3 spans 16 residues. Germline CDR1 is SGHAT and CDR2 is FQNNGV. Trimming left V 4 bases short and J 3 bases short, with 17 bases between. CDR3 in DNA: TGTGCCAGCAGCTCGGGGGACCAGGCGAGAACAGATACGCAGTATTTT. Protein product: CASSSGDQARTDTQYF.

In this sample, this clonotype turned up many times. The rearrangement joins TRBV30 to TRBJ2-7; D remains unclear. Between the trimmed V and J ends, which lost 8 bases and 4 bases, there was a span of 18 bases. Germline CDR1 is GTSNPN and CDR2 is SVGIG (reference sequence). This CDR3 is built from 13 residues. The CDR3 protein is CAGVDPDSYEQYF. CDR3 coding DNA: TGTGCCGGAGTGGACCCTGATTCTTACGAGCAGTACTTC. The full variable domain, in which reference TRBV30 and TRBJ2-7 provide the parts outside the CDR3, is SQTIHQWPATLVQPVGSPLSLECTVEGTSNPNLYWYRQAAGRGLQLLFYSVGIGQISSEVPQNLSASRPQDRQFILSSKKLLLSDSGFYLCAGVDPDSYEQYFGPGTRLTVT.

The V call is TRBV7-9, the J call TRBJ1-2; D unresolved. CDR1 is SEHNR and CDR2 is FQNEAQ in the germline V gene (reference sequence). V was cut by 3 bases and J by 6 bases, with 11 bases left in between. CDR3 length equals 13 residues. In DNA, the CDR3 is TGTGCCAGCAGCTTGGAGGGAGGCCATGGCTACACCTTC. Translating it yields CASSLEGGHGYTF. Full variable domain (remainder filled in from reference TRBV7-9 and TRBJ1-2): DTGVSQNPRHKITKRGQNVTFRCDPISEHNRLYWYRQTLGQGPEFLTYFQNEAQLEKSRLLSDRFSAERPKGSFSTLEIQRTEQGDSAMYLCASSLEGGHGYTFGSGTRLTVV.

In its sample, this clonotype was seen many times. The chain is built from TRBV9 and TRBJ2-7, with D maybe TRBD2 (7 bases). Germline CDR1 SGDLS, CDR2 YYNGEE. V gave up 0 bases and J gave up 5 bases, with 15 bases separating them. The CDR3 length is 15 residues. This CDR3 is CASSVEGGNLHEQYF. The CDR3 nucleotides read TGTGCCAGCAGCGTAGAGGGGGGGAACTTACACGAGCAGTACTTC.

This clonotype has only a few counts. The V and J genes are TRBV18 and TRBJ2-3, with D uncertain. Germline CDR1 is KGHSH and CDR2 is LQKENI. The germline V and J ends were trimmed by 5 bases and 5 bases, with 8 bases remaining between them. The CDR3 is 12 residues long. The CDR3 sequence is CASSDIGDTQYF. The CDR3 DNA sequence: TGTGCCAGCTCAGATATAGGAGATACGCAGTATTTT. The entire variable domain, with the rest obtained from reference TRBV18 and TRBJ2-3, is as follows: NAGVMQNPRHLVRRRGQEARLRCSPMKGHSHVYWYRQLPEEGLKFMVYLQKENIIDESGMPKERFSAEFPKEGPSILRIQQVVRGDSAAYFCASSDIGDTQYFGPGTRLTVL.

This clonotype has a count of ten or more. This sequence joins TRBV30 and TRBJ1-2; TRBD1 agrees at 10 bases. J was trimmed by 4 bases and V by 0 bases; bases with no gene match: 5. The CDR3 consists of 15 residues. Germline-derived CDR1 and CDR2 are GTSNPN and SVGIG (reference sequence). Written as DNA, the CDR3 is TGTGCCTGGAGTGTAGGAGGGACAGGGGCCTATGGCTACACCTTC. Encoded protein: CAWSVGGTGAYGYTF. Looking up the rest from reference TRBV30 and TRBJ1-2 gives the full variable domain: SQTIHQWPATLVQPVGSPLSLECTVEGTSNPNLYWYRQAAGRGLQLLFYSVGIGQISSEVPQNLSASRPQDRQFILSSKKLLLSDSGFYLCAWSVGGTGAYGYTFGSGTRLTVV.

This clonotype was detected many times. The CDR3 reads CASSFQGASEAFF. DNA for the CDR3: TGCGCCAGCAGCTTTCAGGGGGCCTCTGAAGCTTTCTTT. The V gene is TRBV5-1, the J gene TRBJ1-1, with 8 bases that match TRBD1. J gave up 6 bases and V 2 bases, and 3 bases lay outside the gene matches. Germline values: CDR1 SGHRS, CDR2 YFSETQ. The CDR3 is 13 amino acids. The whole variable domain, filled in from reference TRBV5-1 and TRBJ1-1, reads KAGVTQTPRYLIKTRGQQVTLSCSPISGHRSVSWYQQTPGQGLQFLFEYFSETQRNKGNFPGRFSGRQFSNSRSEMNVSTLELGDSALYLCASSFQGASEAFFGQGTRLTVV.

The V call is TRBV4-1, the J call TRBJ2-1; possibly TRBD1 or TRBD2 for D (5 bases each). The CDR3 runs to 14 residues. Germline V CDR1 and CDR2: MGHRA, YSYEKL. The V gene lost 2 bases and the J gene lost 7 bases, with 12 bases spanning the gap. The CDR3 DNA reads as TGCGCCAGCAGCCAACCGGGACCCCGTAATGAGCAGTTCTTC. Protein: CASSQPGPRNEQFF.

This clonotype was counted ten times or more. This sequence joins TRBV24-1 and TRBJ2-7, with 9 bases identical to TRBD2. CDR1 KGHDR and CDR2 SFDVKD come from the germline V gene. V lost 2 bases and J lost 6; bases outside the gene matches: 4. This CDR3 spans 14 amino acids. The CDR3 bases are TGTGCCACCAGTGATTGGCTAGCGGGAACCGAGCAGTACTTC. Residues: CATSDWLAGTEQYF.

This clonotype was observed a handful of times. This sequence joins TRBV6-1 and TRBJ2-1; 7 positions match TRBD2. The CDR3 is 16 amino acids. The V gene's germline CDR1 is MNHNS and CDR2 SASEGT. The J segment lost 2 bases and the V segment lost 4 bases, leaving 8 bases of the junction unmatched. The CDR3 coding sequence is TGTGCCAGCAGTGGATACGGGAGCGGGGCCTACAATGAGCAGTTCTTC. This codes for CASSGYGSGAYNEQFF.

This clonotype was detected ten times or more. V and J are TRBV29-1 and TRBJ2-7; possible D gene TRBD2, 5 bases. CDR3 size: 13 residues. V lost 2 bases, J lost 6 bases, and 14 bases lay in between. The germline V gene encodes CDR1 SQVTM and CDR2 ANQGSEA. This CDR3 reads CSVEYPDRGEQYF. The CDR3 nucleotides are TGCAGCGTTGAATACCCCGACCGGGGCGAGCAGTACTTC.

The V call is TRBV15, the J call TRBJ1-1; D possibly corresponds to TRBD1 (5 bases). Germline V gene sequence: CDR1 LNHNV, CDR2 YYDKDF (reference sequence). The CDR3 length is 15 residues. V was cut by 1 base and J by 4 bases, with 13 bases left in between. CDR3 sequence: CATSRGAGAGTEAFF. The CDR3, as DNA: TGTGCCACCAGCAGAGGTGCCGGGGCTGGCACTGAAGCTTTCTTT.

This clonotype has ten or more counts. The chain joins TRBV20-1 to TRBJ2-7, with D perhaps TRBD2 (6 bases). The V gene lost 6 bases and the J gene lost 0 bases, with 15 bases spanning the gap. Germline V lookup: CDR1 DFQATT, CDR2 SNEGSKA (reference sequence). This CDR3 region has 14 residues. CDR3: CSAPGLEGSYEQYF. The CDR3 nucleotides read TGCAGTGCCCCAGGACTGGAGGGCTCCTACGAGCAGTACTTC.

Many counts were recorded for this clonotype. V gene TRBV20-1 combines with J gene TRBJ1-1; 7 bases line up with TRBD1. Germline lookup yields CDR1 DFQATT and CDR2 SNEGSKA (reference sequence). V lost 0 bases to trimming and J lost 6 bases; unmatched junction nucleotides: 7. This CDR3 region has 14 residues. The CDR3 sequence: CSARDEQGNAEAFF. In DNA, the CDR3 is TGCAGTGCTAGAGATGAACAGGGGAATGCTGAAGCTTTCTTT.

At least ten counts were recorded for this clonotype. CDR3 loop: CASSALMRDRGPAGNTIYF. CDR3 nucleotides: TGTGCCAGCAGTGCCTTAATGCGGGACAGGGGTCCTGCTGGAAACACCATATATTTT. The chain couples TRBV12-3 or TRBV12-4 to TRBJ1-3; 10 positions agree with TRBD1. The J segment lost 2 bases and the V segment lost 5 bases, leaving 15 bases of the junction unmatched. This CDR3 has 19 amino acids.

This clonotype has ten or more counts. This sequence joins TRBV29-1 and TRBJ2-5; 7 nucleotides line up with TRBD1. Germline V lookup: CDR1 SQVTM, CDR2 ANQGSEA. V shed 2 bases and J 5 bases; nucleotides not matched to a gene: 5. The CDR3 sequence is 13 residues long. Here the CDR3 DNA reads TGCAGCGTTGAACAGGGGGTGGGTGAGACCCAGTACTTC. Residues: CSVEQGVGETQYF.

The J gene is TRBJ1-5, the V gene TRBV12-3 or TRBV12-4, with 7 bases aligning to TRBD1. The trim removed 8 bases at V and 4 bases at J, leaving 5 bases unmatched. This CDR3 is built from 13 residues. The CDR3 is CASRDSVNQPQHF. In DNA form, the CDR3 reads TGTGCCAGCCGGGACAGCGTAAATCAGCCCCAGCATTTT.

The sample holds many counts of this clonotype. V and J are TRBV7-9 and TRBJ2-7; a possible D gene is TRBD2 (6 bases). Germline V gene lookup returns CDR1 SEHNR and CDR2 FQNEAQ (reference sequence). V was trimmed by 9 bases and J by 4 bases, leaving 16 bases between them. This CDR3 comprises 13 residues. In DNA, the CDR3 is TGTGCCAGTTCTTGGGACTTCCCATACGAGCAGTACTTC. It codes for CASSWDFPYEQYF.

This clonotype was counted at least ten times. V is TRBV25-1 and J is TRBJ2-1; 7 nucleotides match TRBD2. Germline-derived CDR1 and CDR2 are MGHDK and SYGVNS. This CDR3 has 14 amino acids. V was pared by 6 bases and J by 6 bases, with 8 bases of the junction left unmatched. CDR3 amino acids: CASRGRGSANEQFF. DNA for the CDR3: TGTGCCAGCAGGGGGAGGGGTAGCGCCAATGAGCAGTTCTTC.